This T cell receptor beta chain was obtained from a study of T-cell reconstitution after alpha-beta-depleted transplantation in children. The study's findings and limits: The study reportedly traced alpha-beta T cells about two months after transplant to several hundred expanded graft clones. A year post-transplant, T-cell counts and diversity derived mostly from newly produced T cells. The origin of high day-60 TCRbeta diversity in some patients lay in surviving recipient T cells and thymic progenitors.

Unique molecular identifiers featured in how the TCRbeta library was prepared. TCRdb called the PCR reads again in MiXCR, with one record for every CDR3 protein. The table includes some 300,000 distinct CDR3 sequences, approximately 7.3% detected once. This clonotype was picked up many times. What it recognizes is unknown. Trimming stripped 10 bases from V and 2 bases from J, with 21 bases between. The CDR3 contains 15 residues. The germline V gene encodes CDR1 KGHSH and CDR2 LQKENI. The source material was peripheral blood, sampled 360 days after TCRalphabeta/CD19-depleted stem cell transplant. This chain connects TRBV18 to TRBJ2-7, with TRBD1 as a possible D gene (5 bases). The clonotype was recovered from a female patient aged 2-9 years who had a stem cell transplant for Fanconi anemia, so the T cells may come from the graft donor. CDR3 amino acids: CATSPDSAPTYEQYF. The CDR3 DNA reads as TGTGCCACTTCTCCCGACAGCGCACCCACCTACGAGCAGTACTTC.